This passage covers 7 T cell receptor beta chains from one sample sequenced in a study of T cell responses to AZD1222 COVID-19 vaccine. This table comes from immunoSEQ multiplex PCR, and its TCRdb copy is limited to in-frame clones, with some not included. In the table there are 150,000 to 200,000 clones, 85% to 90% of which are singletons. Sequenced material: peripheral blood, taken on day 0 of AZD1222 vaccination. Receptor source: an adult in good health.

The chain is built from TRBV11-2 and TRBJ1-2, with 7 bases lining up with TRBD1. Trimming cost V 6 bases and J 0 bases; bases outside gene matches: 7. Germline loops: CDR1 SGHAT, CDR2 FQNNGV. This CDR3 region has 15 residues. The CDR3 DNA sequence: TGTGCCAGCAGTTCCAGGGACAGAGCTAACTATGGCTACACCTTC. Protein: CASSSRDRANYGYTF.

The rearrangement links TRBV2 to TRBJ2-5; 7 bases map to TRBD1. CDR3 length: 13 residues. Germline trimming cut 5 bases from V and 11 bases from J; bases unmatched to any gene: 11. Germline CDR1 and CDR2: SNHLY and FYNNEI. CDR3 region: CASSSARDSRQYF. The CDR3 DNA reads TGTGCCAGCAGTTCAGCCCGGGACAGCAGGCAGTACTTC. The whole variable domain, remainder taken from reference TRBV2 and TRBJ2-5, is EPEVTQTPSHQVTQMGQEVILRCVPISNHLYFYWYRQILGQKVEFLVSFYNNEISEKSEIFDDQFSVERPDGSNFTLKIRSTKLEDSAMYFCASSSARDSRQYFGPGTRLLVL.

The chain is built from TRBV11-2 and TRBJ2-5; TRBD2 aligns across 8 bases. Germline V gene lookup returns CDR1 SGHAT and CDR2 FQNNGV. The CDR3 has 15 residues. V lost 5 bases to trimming and J lost 5 bases; unmatched junction nucleotides: 10. CDR3 bases: TGTGCCAGCAGCATAGCGGGACTAGGAATGGAGACCCAGTACTTC. Protein product: CASSIAGLGMETQYF.

This clone was observed a handful of times. This chain uses TRBV7-9 with TRBJ1-2, with a possible D match to TRBD1 (6 bases). With 1 base removed from V and 13 bases from J, the gap between germline ends came to 13 bases. The germline V gene encodes CDR1 SEHNR and CDR2 FQNEAQ (reference sequence). The CDR3 is made up of 12 amino acids. DNA for the CDR3: TGTGCCAGCAGCTTAGGGGACCTACAGGGCACCTTC. It yields the protein CASSLGDLQGTF.

This chain links TRBV28 with TRBJ1-1; no clear D. The CDR3 is 15 amino acids. The germline V gene has CDR1 MDHEN and CDR2 SYDVKM. The V and J ends lost 2 bases and 1 base respectively, with 11 bases between them. This chain's CDR3 is CASSLEGLGNTEAFF. CDR3 DNA sequence: TGTGCCAGCAGTTTAGAAGGGTTGGGGAACACTGAAGCTTTCTTT.

The rearrangement links TRBV12-3 or TRBV12-4 to TRBJ2-6; D is unclear. This CDR3 has 13 residues. V gave up 8 bases and J gave up 1 base, with 6 bases separating them. Written as DNA, the CDR3 is TGTGCCAGCTGCACATCTGGGGCCAACGTCCTGACTTTC. Its translation: CASCTSGANVLTF.

The chain employs TRBV7-2 and TRBJ2-5; 10 nucleotides match TRBD2. Germline loops: CDR1 SGHTA, CDR2 FQGNSA. The J segment lost 4 bases and the V segment lost 1 base, leaving 9 bases of the junction unmatched. This CDR3 region has 17 residues. CDR3 bases: TGTGCCAGCAGCTTAGGCCAGAGCGGGGGGGGGAGAGAGACCCAGTACTTC. Encoded protein: CASSLGQSGGGRETQYF.